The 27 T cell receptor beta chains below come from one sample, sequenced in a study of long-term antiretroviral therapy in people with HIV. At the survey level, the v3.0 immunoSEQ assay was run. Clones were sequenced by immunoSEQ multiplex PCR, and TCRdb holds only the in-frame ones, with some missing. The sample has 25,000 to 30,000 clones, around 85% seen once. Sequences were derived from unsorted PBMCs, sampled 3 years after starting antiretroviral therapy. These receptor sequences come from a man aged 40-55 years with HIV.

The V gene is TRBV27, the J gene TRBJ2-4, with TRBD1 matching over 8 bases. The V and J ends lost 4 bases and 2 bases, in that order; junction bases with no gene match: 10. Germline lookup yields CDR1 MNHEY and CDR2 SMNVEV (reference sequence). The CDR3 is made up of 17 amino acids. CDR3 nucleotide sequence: TGTGCCAGCAGTTCAAAAGACGGACAGGGAACCAAAAACATTCAGTACTTC. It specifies CASSSKDGQGTKNIQYF.

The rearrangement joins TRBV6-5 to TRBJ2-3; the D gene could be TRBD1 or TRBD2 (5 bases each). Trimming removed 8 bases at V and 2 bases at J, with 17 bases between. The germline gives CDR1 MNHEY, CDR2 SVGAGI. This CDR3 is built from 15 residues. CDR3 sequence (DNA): TGTGCCAGCTCGGGGACCGGGGCACACACAGATACGCAGTATTTT. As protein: CASSGTGAHTDTQYF.

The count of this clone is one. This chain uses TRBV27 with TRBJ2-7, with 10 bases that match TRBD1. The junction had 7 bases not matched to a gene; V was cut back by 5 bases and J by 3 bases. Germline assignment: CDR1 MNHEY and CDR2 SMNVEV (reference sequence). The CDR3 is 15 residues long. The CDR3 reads CASSPTGTGVYEQYF. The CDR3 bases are TGTGCCAGCAGTCCCACCGGGACAGGGGTCTACGAGCAGTACTTC.

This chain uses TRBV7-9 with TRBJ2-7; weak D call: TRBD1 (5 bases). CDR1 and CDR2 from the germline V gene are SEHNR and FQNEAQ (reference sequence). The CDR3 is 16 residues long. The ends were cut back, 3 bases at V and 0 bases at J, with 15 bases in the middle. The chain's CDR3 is CASSFDQGSLSYEQYF. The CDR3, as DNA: TGTGCCAGCAGCTTTGATCAGGGCTCGCTCTCCTACGAGCAGTACTTC.

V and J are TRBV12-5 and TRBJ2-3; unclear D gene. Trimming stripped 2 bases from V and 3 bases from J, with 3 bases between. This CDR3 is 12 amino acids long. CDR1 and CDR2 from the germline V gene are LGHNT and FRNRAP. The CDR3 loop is CASGLFTDTQYF. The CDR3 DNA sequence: TGTGCTAGTGGTTTGTTTACAGATACGCAGTATTTT. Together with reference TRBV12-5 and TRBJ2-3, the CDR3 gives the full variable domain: DARVTQTPRHKVTEMGQEVTMRCQPILGHNTVFWYRQTMMQGLELLAYFRNRAPLDDSGMPKDRFSAEMPDATLATLKIQPSEPRDSAVYFCASGLFTDTQYFGPGTRLTVL.

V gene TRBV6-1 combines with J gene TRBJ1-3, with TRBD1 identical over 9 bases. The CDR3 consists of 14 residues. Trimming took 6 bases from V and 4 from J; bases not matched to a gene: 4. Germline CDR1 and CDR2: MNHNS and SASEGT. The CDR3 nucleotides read TGTGCCAGCAGGACAGGGGGATCAGGAAACACCATATATTTT. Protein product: CASRTGGSGNTIYF.

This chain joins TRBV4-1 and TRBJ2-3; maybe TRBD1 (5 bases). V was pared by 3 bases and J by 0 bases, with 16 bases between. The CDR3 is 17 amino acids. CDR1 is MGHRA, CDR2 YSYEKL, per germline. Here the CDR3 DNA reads TGCGCCAGCAGCCATCCACCTCAGGGCTCTAGCACAGATACGCAGTATTTT. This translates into CASSHPPQGSSTDTQYF.

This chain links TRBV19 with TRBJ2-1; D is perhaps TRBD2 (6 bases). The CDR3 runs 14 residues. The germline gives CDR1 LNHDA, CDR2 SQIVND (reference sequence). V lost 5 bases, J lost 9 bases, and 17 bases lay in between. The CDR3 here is CASSDAGYGSEQFF. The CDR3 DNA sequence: TGTGCCAGTAGTGATGCAGGGTACGGGAGTGAGCAGTTCTTC.

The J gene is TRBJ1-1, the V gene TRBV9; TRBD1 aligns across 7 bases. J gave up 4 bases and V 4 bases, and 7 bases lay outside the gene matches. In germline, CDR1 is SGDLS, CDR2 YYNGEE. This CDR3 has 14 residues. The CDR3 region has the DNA TGTGCCAGCAGCCCAGGACAGGAGGGCACTGAAGCTTTCTTT. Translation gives CASSPGQEGTEAFF.

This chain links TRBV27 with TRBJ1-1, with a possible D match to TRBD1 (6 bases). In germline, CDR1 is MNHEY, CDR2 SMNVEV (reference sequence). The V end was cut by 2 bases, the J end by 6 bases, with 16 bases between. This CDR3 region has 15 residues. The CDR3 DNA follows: TGTGCCAGCAGTTTAGCAGGGGCCCTCTCGTCTGAAGCTTTCTTT. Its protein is CASSLAGALSSEAFF.

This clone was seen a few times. Here the CDR3 DNA reads TGTGCCAGTAGTACCAGGGGAGGAGGGATTATAGGCTACACCTTC. It specifies CASSTRGGGIIGYTF. This chain uses TRBV19 with TRBJ1-2, with D possibly matching TRBD1 (6 bases). Deletions cut 4 bases from V and 8 bases from J, with 20 bases between. CDR3 size: 15 residues. Germline loops: CDR1 LNHDA, CDR2 SQIVND (reference sequence). Full variable domain (outside the CDR3, taken from reference TRBV19 and TRBJ1-2): DGGITQSPKYLFRKEGQNVTLSCEQNLNHDAMYWYRQDPGQGLRLIYYSQIVNDFQKGDIAEGYSVSREKKESFPLTVTSAQKNPTAFYLCASSTRGGGIIGYTFGSGTRLTVV.

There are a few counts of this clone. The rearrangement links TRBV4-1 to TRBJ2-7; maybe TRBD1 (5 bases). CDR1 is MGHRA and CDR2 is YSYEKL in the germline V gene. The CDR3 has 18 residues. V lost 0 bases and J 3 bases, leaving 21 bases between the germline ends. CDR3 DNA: TGCGCCAGCAGCCAAGATTTGTCAGTCAAGGGGAACTACTACGAGCAGTACTTC. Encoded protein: CASSQDLSVKGNYYEQYF.

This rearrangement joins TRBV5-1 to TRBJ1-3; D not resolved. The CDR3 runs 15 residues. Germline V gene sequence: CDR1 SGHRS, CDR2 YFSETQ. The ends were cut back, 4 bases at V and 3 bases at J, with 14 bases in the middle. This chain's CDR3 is CASSLDAGNGNTIYF. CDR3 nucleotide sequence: TGCGCCAGCAGCCTAGACGCGGGAAATGGAAACACCATATATTTT. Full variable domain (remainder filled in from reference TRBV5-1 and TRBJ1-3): KAGVTQTPRYLIKTRGQQVTLSCSPISGHRSVSWYQQTPGQGLQFLFEYFSETQRNKGNFPGRFSGRQFSNSRSEMNVSTLELGDSALYLCASSLDAGNGNTIYFGEGSWLTVV.

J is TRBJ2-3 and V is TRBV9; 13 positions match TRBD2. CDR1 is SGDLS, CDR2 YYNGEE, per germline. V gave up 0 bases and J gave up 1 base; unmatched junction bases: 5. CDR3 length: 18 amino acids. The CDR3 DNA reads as TGTGCCAGCAGCGTAGAGGGGGGACTAGCGGGGCGCACAGATACGCAGTATTTT. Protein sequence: CASSVEGGLAGRTDTQYF.

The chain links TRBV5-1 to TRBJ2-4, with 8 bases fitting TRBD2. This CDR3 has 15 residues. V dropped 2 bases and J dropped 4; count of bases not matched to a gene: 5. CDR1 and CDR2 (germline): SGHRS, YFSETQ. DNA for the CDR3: TGCGCCAGCAGCTTTGCAATAGCGGGGAAAAACATTCAGTACTTC. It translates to CASSFAIAGKNIQYF.

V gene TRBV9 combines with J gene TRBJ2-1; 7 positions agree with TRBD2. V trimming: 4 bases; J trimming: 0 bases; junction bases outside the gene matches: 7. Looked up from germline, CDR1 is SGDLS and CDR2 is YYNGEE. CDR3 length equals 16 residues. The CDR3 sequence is CASSFLAESSYNEQFF. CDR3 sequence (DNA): TGTGCCAGCAGCTTCCTAGCGGAGAGCTCCTACAATGAGCAGTTCTTC.

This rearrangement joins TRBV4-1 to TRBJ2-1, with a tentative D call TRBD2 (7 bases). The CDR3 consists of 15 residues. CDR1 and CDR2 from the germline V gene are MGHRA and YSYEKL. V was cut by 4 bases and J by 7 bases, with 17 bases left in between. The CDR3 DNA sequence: TGCGCCAGCAGCCGCGGGGGCCGGATAGGGAATGAGCAGTTCTTC. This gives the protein CASSRGGRIGNEQFF.

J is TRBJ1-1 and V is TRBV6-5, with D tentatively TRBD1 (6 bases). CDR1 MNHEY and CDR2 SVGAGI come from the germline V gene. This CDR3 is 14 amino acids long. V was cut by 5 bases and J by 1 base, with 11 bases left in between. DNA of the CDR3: TGTGCCAGCAGTCCTATGACAGGGAACACTGAAGCTTTCTTT. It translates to CASSPMTGNTEAFF.

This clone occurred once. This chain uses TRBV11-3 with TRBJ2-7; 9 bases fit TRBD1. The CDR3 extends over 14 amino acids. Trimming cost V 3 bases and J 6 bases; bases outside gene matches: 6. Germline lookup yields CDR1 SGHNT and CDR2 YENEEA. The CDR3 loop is CASSFGDRVAEQYF. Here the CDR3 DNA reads TGTGCCAGCAGCTTCGGGGACAGGGTCGCCGAGCAGTACTTC.

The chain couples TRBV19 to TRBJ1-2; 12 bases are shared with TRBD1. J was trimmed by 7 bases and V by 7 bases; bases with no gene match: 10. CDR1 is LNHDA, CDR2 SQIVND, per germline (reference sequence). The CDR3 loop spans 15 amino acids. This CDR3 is CASNGGDRGQFGYTF. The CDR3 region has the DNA TGTGCCAGTAATGGTGGGGACAGGGGGCAGTTTGGCTACACCTTC.

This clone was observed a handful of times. CDR3 nucleotide sequence: TGTGCCAGTAGTTCGACAGGGGGCGACGAGCAGTACTTC. It is translated as CASSSTGGDEQYF. The rearrangement links TRBV19 to TRBJ2-7, with 10 bases lining up with TRBD1. Germline values: CDR1 LNHDA, CDR2 SQIVND (reference sequence). This CDR3 region has 13 residues. V shed 5 bases and J 5 bases; nucleotides not matched to a gene: 3.

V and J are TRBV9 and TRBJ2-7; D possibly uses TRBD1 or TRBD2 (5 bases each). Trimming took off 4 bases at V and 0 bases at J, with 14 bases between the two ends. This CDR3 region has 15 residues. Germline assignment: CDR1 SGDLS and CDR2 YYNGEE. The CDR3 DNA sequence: TGTGCCAGCAGCCCCGTGGCAGGGAGCTCCTACGAGCAGTACTTC. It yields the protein CASSPVAGSSYEQYF.

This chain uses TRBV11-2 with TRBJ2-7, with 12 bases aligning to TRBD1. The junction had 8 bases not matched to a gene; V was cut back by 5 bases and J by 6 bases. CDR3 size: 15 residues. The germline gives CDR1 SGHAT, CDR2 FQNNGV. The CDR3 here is CASSRPGQGAGEQYF. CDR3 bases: TGTGCCAGCAGCCGCCCGGGACAGGGGGCTGGCGAGCAGTACTTC.

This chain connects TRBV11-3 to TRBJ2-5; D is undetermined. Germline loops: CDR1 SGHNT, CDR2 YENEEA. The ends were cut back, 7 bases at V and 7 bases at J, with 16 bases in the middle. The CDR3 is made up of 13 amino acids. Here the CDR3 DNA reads TGTGCCAGCACGGGTCAAATGGTACGGACCCAGTACTTC. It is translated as CASTGQMVRTQYF.

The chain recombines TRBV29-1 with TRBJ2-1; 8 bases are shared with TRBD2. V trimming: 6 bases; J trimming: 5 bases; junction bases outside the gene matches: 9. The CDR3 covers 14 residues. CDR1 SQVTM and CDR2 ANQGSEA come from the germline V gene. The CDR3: CSVAPSGLHNEQFF. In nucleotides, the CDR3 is TGCAGCGTAGCCCCTAGCGGGCTCCACAATGAGCAGTTCTTC.

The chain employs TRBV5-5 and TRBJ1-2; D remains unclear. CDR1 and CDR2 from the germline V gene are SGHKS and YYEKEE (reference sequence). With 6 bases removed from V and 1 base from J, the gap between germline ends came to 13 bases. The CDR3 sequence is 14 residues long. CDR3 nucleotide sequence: TGTGCCAGCAACCCGCTGGACGATAACTATGGCTACACCTTC. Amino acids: CASNPLDDNYGYTF.

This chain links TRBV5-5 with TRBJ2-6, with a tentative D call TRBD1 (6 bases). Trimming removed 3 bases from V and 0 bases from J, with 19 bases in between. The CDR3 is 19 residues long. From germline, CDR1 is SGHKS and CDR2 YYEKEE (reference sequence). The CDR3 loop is CASSSTPAQGGSGANVLTF. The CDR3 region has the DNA TGTGCCAGCAGCTCAACTCCGGCCCAAGGGGGCTCTGGGGCCAACGTCCTGACTTTC.